One sample yielded the 17 T cell receptor beta chains listed below, sequenced in a study of patients and donors after allogeneic stem cell transplantation. TCRdb re-derived calls from the RT-PCR reads in MiXCR, one entry per CDR3 protein. The sample shows more than 150,000 distinct CDR3 sequences, roughly 40% of them seen only once. Sequencing input: blood, either unsorted or a sorted T cell fraction (not recorded which). These receptors came from a human donor who was either an allogeneic HSCT recipient or a stem cell or donor lymphocyte infusion donor (not recorded which). It is not recorded whose cells these are; they may come from a transplant donor.

The gene calls are TRBV9 and TRBJ2-5, with 12 bases that match TRBD2. There are 15 residues in the CDR3. Germline CDR1 SGDLS, CDR2 YYNGEE. V gave up 0 bases and J gave up 4 bases; unmatched junction bases: 1. The DNA for the CDR3 is TGTGCCAGCAGCGTAGGACTAGCGGGAGTAGAGACCCAGTACTTC. Protein product: CASSVGLAGVETQYF.

As DNA, the CDR3 is TGTGCCAGCAGGAGCGGGATGAGCTCCTACAATGAGCAGTTCTTC. This codes for CASRSGMSSYNEQFF. This chain uses TRBV12-3 or TRBV12-4 with TRBJ2-1; TRBD2 matches 7 bases. The CDR3 extends over 15 amino acids. The junction had 5 bases not matched to a gene; V was cut back by 6 bases and J by 0 bases.

The chain recombines TRBV28 with TRBJ2-7; D perhaps matches TRBD1 (6 bases). Trimming took 5 bases from V and 5 from J, leaving 16 bases between them. The CDR3 runs 14 residues. Germline lookup yields CDR1 MDHEN and CDR2 SYDVKM. CDR3: CASSEDSFWHEQYF. The CDR3 DNA sequence: TGTGCCAGCAGTGAGGACAGCTTCTGGCACGAGCAGTACTTC.

This clonotype was seen only a few times. V is TRBV6-5 and J is TRBJ1-4; TRBD1 agrees at 9 bases. The length of the CDR3 is 16 residues. Losses at the gene ends were 0 bases for V and 8 bases for J; bases not matched to a gene: 7. Germline V gene sequence: CDR1 MNHEY, CDR2 SVGAGI. CDR3 sequence (DNA): TGTGCCAGCAGTTACTCGGGGACAGGGAGTAGCGAAAAACTGTTTTTT. This translates into CASSYSGTGSSEKLFF.

This chain links TRBV4-3 with TRBJ2-1; 13 bases are a match to TRBD2. J lost 5 bases, V lost 4 bases, and 8 bases had no gene match. CDR1 and CDR2 (germline): LGHNA, YSLEER. This CDR3 spans 17 amino acids. The CDR3 nucleotides are TGCGCCAGCAGCCGTCCTACCGGACTAGCGGGGGACAATGAGCAGTTCTTC. Amino acid sequence: CASSRPTGLAGDNEQFF.

Only one count was recorded for this clonotype. This chain links TRBV20-1 with TRBJ2-6; 7 nucleotides match TRBD2. The CDR3 is 16 amino acids. Germline CDR1 DFQATT, CDR2 SNEGSKA (reference sequence). V lost 3 bases and J lost 0; bases outside the gene matches: 5. The CDR3 DNA reads as TGCAGTGCTAGGGGGCGGGAGAGCTCTGGGGCCAACGTCCTGACTTTC. This codes for CSARGRESSGANVLTF.

This clonotype was picked up a small number of times. CDR3 sequence: CASNPGGYEQYF. The CDR3 DNA sequence: TGTGCCAGCAATCCGGGGGGGTACGAGCAGTACTTC. This chain joins TRBV12-3 or TRBV12-4 and TRBJ2-7; 8 positions agree with TRBD2. CDR3 length: 12 residues. V shed 7 bases, J shed 4 bases, and the junction held 3 bases outside the gene matches.

This clonotype was seen only a few times. The chain carries TRBV7-2 and TRBJ1-2; 8 bases map to TRBD1. There are 13 residues in the CDR3. With V trimmed by 1 base and J by 7 bases, 2 bases remained unmatched. The germline V gene encodes CDR1 SGHTA and CDR2 FQGNSA. The CDR3 coding sequence is TGTGCCAGCAGCTTAGAACAGGGGGGTGGCTACACCTTC. Encoded protein: CASSLEQGGGYTF.

The V gene is TRBV28, the J gene TRBJ1-5, with D hard to call. The CDR3 is 15 amino acids. Per germline, CDR1 MDHEN and CDR2 SYDVKM. The V end lost 6 bases, the J end lost 9 bases, and 21 bases lay between the germline ends. The chain's CDR3 is CASSPAKTGLSPQHF. CDR3 bases: TGTGCCAGCAGCCCTGCAAAGACGGGGTTATCGCCCCAGCATTTT.

V gene TRBV4-3 combines with J gene TRBJ1-1, with D unclear. V dropped 3 bases and J dropped 2 bases, with 13 bases sitting between them. The V gene's germline CDR1 is LGHNA and CDR2 YSLEER. This CDR3 has 15 amino acids. The CDR3, as DNA: TGCGCCAGCAGCCATTTCCCCCCCGGCAACACTGAAGCTTTCTTT. Its protein product is CASSHFPPGNTEAFF.

This clonotype came up a few times. V and J are TRBV21-1 and TRBJ1-1; TRBD1 is the table's D call, not checked against the DNA. TRBV21-1 is tagged as a pseudogene. The CDR3 contains 15 residues. The CDR3 protein is CASSPRQGEDTEAFF. For the CDR3, the DNA is TGTGCCAGCAGCCCACGACAGGGGGAAGACACTGAAGCTTTCTTT.

This clonotype came up a few times. The chain combines TRBV11-2 with TRBJ2-5, with D hard to call. The ends were cut back, 6 bases at V and 4 bases at J, with 12 bases in the middle. The CDR3 totals 13 residues. Germline assignment: CDR1 SGHAT and CDR2 FQNNGV. The CDR3, as DNA: TGTGCCAGCAGTCCTGACCTGAGAGAGACCCAGTACTTC. Protein sequence: CASSPDLRETQYF.

This clonotype has only a few counts. V gene TRBV27 combines with J gene TRBJ1-2; 7 positions agree with TRBD1. This CDR3 has 16 residues. CDR1 is MNHEY and CDR2 is SMNVEV in the germline V gene (reference sequence). V lost 5 bases and J lost 8; bases outside the gene matches: 17. CDR3: CASSPSGRDRVFGYTF. The CDR3 coding sequence is TGTGCCAGCAGTCCCTCGGGCCGAGACAGGGTTTTCGGCTACACCTTC.

This sequence joins TRBV5-8 and TRBJ1-5, with no clear D. V was trimmed by 4 bases and J by 6 bases, leaving 17 bases between them. This CDR3 contains 15 residues. Per the germline V gene, CDR1 is SGHTS and CDR2 is YDEGEE. The CDR3 region has the DNA TGTGCCAGCAGCCTTGCCCATTCTGGCGTTCAGCCCCAGCATTTT. The encoded protein is CASSLAHSGVQPQHF.

J is TRBJ2-1 and V is TRBV5-1, with 11 bases matching TRBD2. CDR1 is SGHRS and CDR2 is YFSETQ in the germline V gene. CDR3 size: 17 residues. V dropped 0 bases and J dropped 4; count of bases not matched to a gene: 6. In DNA, the CDR3 is TGCGCCAGCAGCTTGGTATCTGTAGCGGGAGGGTACAATGAGCAGTTCTTC. It is translated as CASSLVSVAGGYNEQFF.

V usage is TRBV3-1 and J usage is TRBJ2-2; 9 positions match TRBD2. The CDR3 extends over 17 amino acids. Germline values: CDR1 LGHDT, CDR2 YNNKEL (reference sequence). V shed 0 bases, J shed 1 base, and the junction held 3 bases outside the gene matches. The CDR3: CASSQDSSGGNTGELFF. CDR3 sequence (DNA): TGTGCCAGCAGCCAAGATAGTAGCGGGGGGAACACCGGGGAGCTGTTTTTT.

The chain carries TRBV7-9 and TRBJ1-2; D perhaps matches TRBD1 (5 bases). Germline V CDR1 and CDR2: SEHNR, FQNEAQ (reference sequence). The CDR3 contains 14 residues. Trimming removed 10 bases at V and 4 bases at J, with 19 bases between. The CDR3 protein is CAITIRGGPYGYTF. CDR3 nucleotides: TGTGCCATCACCATCCGCGGGGGACCCTATGGCTACACCTTC.